These 5 T cell receptor beta chains originate from one sample sequenced in a study of blood T cell repertoires in COVID-19. Produced via immunoSEQ multiplex PCR; TCRdb's table is partial and in-frame only. The top ten hold 25% of the sample, which has 10,000 to 15,000 clones, roughly four fifths seen once. The sample consisted of peripheral blood. The receptors were gathered from a man in his forties with active or convalescent COVID-19.

The chain links TRBV3-1 (or the pseudogene TRBV3-2) to TRBJ2-1; tentative D call: TRBD2 (5 bases). Germline assignment: CDR1 LGHDT and CDR2 YNNKEL (reference sequence). The CDR3 is 13 amino acids. The ends were cut back, 2 bases at V and 7 bases at J, with 9 bases in the middle. CDR3 in DNA: TGTGCCAGCAGCCAAAAAAGGGAGAATGAGCAGTTCTTC. It specifies CASSQKRENEQFF.

This clone has a single count. The chain joins TRBV30 to TRBJ1-5; no clear D gene. Germline CDR1 GTSNPN, CDR2 SVGIG (reference sequence). V lost 3 bases, J lost 1 base, and 10 bases lay in between. This CDR3 is 14 amino acids long. CDR3 residues: CAWRGVGSNQPQHF. The CDR3 nucleotides are TGTGCCTGGAGAGGAGTCGGAAGCAATCAGCCCCAGCATTTT.

The chain is built from TRBV19 and TRBJ2-7; TRBD2 agrees at 13 bases. J was trimmed by 6 bases and V by 5 bases; bases with no gene match: 10. The CDR3 is 16 residues long. In germline, CDR1 is LNHDA, CDR2 SQIVND (reference sequence). The CDR3 DNA reads as TGTGCCAGTAGTTCTGCGGAGGGACTAGCGGGAAGCGAGCAGTACTTC. The encoded protein is CASSSAEGLAGSEQYF. Full variable domain (rest looked up from reference TRBV19 and TRBJ2-7): DGGITQSPKYLFRKEGQNVTLSCEQNLNHDAMYWYRQDPGQGLRLIYYSQIVNDFQKGDIAEGYSVSREKKESFPLTVTSAQKNPTAFYLCASSSAEGLAGSEQYFGPGTRLTVT.

This chain uses TRBV6-5 with TRBJ2-7, with a weak D call TRBD2 (7 bases). V lost 0 bases, J lost 2 bases, and 11 bases lay in between. CDR3 size: 15 residues. Per germline, CDR1 MNHEY and CDR2 SVGAGI. The CDR3 region is CASSYSGEGAYEQYF. The DNA of the CDR3 is TGTGCCAGCAGTTACTCGGGGGAGGGGGCCTACGAGCAGTACTTC.

A note on this clone: A junction boundary mismatches the germline segment, possibly from a read error. The rearrangement links TRBV27 to TRBJ2-7, with TRBD2 identical over 9 bases. The CDR3 has 13 amino acids. The germline gives CDR1 MNHEY, CDR2 SMNVEV (reference sequence). The chain's CDR3 is CASSLSVLAGLDF. The DNA of the CDR3 is TGTGCCAGCAGTTTATCGGTTCTAGCGGGACTTGATTTC.